The rows below give T cell receptor beta chains drawn from one sample of a study of T cell responses to AZD1222 COVID-19 vaccine. Produced via immunoSEQ multiplex PCR; TCRdb's table is partial and in-frame only. The repertoire holds 90,000 to 150,000 clones, with approximately 85% as singletons. The sequencing used peripheral blood, collected on day 0 of AZD1222 vaccination. All receptors derive from an adult in good health. CDR3s include the opening cysteine and the closing phenylalanine or tryptophan. The D gene is left open where the match is weak. Clone size is not always given. Where it is, it says once, few, many or a class for expanded clones.

J gene | D gene | V gene | clone size | CDR3 protein | CDR3 DNA
TRBJ2-3 | TRBD1 | TRBV5-1 | - | CASSLDGQGSTDTQYF | TGCGCCAGCAGCTTGGATGGACAGGGTAGCACAGATACGCAGTATTTT
TRBJ1-2 | TRBD1 | TRBV9 | once | CASSDPPGQGNYGYTF | TGTGCCAGCAGCGATCCCCCGGGACAGGGTAACTATGGCTACACCTTC
TRBJ2-1 | - | TRBV7-3 | - | CASSQGREQFF | TGTGCCAGCAGCCAGGGTAGGGAGCAGTTCTTC
TRBJ2-1 | TRBD2 | TRBV28 | - | CASSLWVGGGGLNEQFF | TGTGCCAGCAGTTTATGGGTCGGGGGGGGCGGTTTGAATGAGCAGTTCTTC
TRBJ1-4 | TRBD1 | TRBV5-4 | - | CASRSTGPGEKLFF | TGTGCCAGCAGGTCGACAGGGCCAGGGGAAAAACTGTTTTTT
TRBJ2-5 | - | TRBV7-9 | - | CASRVYGGEETQYF | TGTGCCAGCCGGGTTTACGGGGGCGAAGAGACCCAGTACTTC
TRBJ1-1 | TRBD1 | TRBV12-5 | once | CASGPGQGMNTEAFF | TGTGCTAGTGGTCCGGGACAGGGGATGAACACTGAAGCTTTCTTT
TRBJ2-7 | - | TRBV29-1 | - | CSVGGDFTYEQYF | TGCAGCGTTGGGGGGGACTTTACCTACGAGCAGTACTTC
TRBJ1-4 | - | TRBV10-2 | - | CASSDSAPSLNEKLFF | TGCGCCAGCAGTGACTCGGCCCCGAGTTTGAATGAAAAACTGTTTTTT
TRBJ2-7 | - | TRBV14 | once | CSPDRTLDEQYF | TGCTCCCCCGACAGGACTTTAGACGAGCAGTACTTC
TRBJ2-3 | - | TRBV19 | once | CASSKPGTDTQYF | TGTGCCAGTAGTAAGCCAGGCACAGATACGCAGTATTTT
TRBJ2-3 | - | TRBV15 | - | CATSRDGVRGTDTQYF | TGTGCCACCAGCAGAGATGGGGTCCGCGGCACAGATACGCAGTATTTT
TRBJ1-3 | - | TRBV18 | - | CASSPTAGSGNTIYF | TGTGCCAGCTCACCAACAGCGGGCTCTGGAAACACCATATATTTT
TRBJ2-4 | - | TRBV10-1 | - | CASSALAKNIQYF | TGCGCCAGCAGTGCTTTAGCCAAAAACATTCAGTACTTC
TRBJ1-3 | - | TRBV27 | - | CASSSEPLGNTIYF | TGTGCCAGCAGTTCGGAACCGTTGGGAAACACCATATATTTT
TRBJ1-2 | - | TRBV5-4 | - | CASSSMKGYGYTF | TGTGCCAGCAGCTCCATGAAGGGTTATGGCTACACCTTC
TRBJ1-1 | - | TRBV6-2/TRBV6-3 | - | CASSSPARRAFF | TGTGCCAGCAGTAGCCCCGCCCGAAGAGCTTTCTTT
TRBJ1-6 | TRBD1 | TRBV5-1 | few | CASSLGGTNSPLHF | TGCGCCAGCAGCTTAGGGGGCACGAATTCACCCCTCCACTTT
TRBJ2-7 | - | TRBV7-9 | - | CASSQTSGEQYF | TGTGCCAGCAGCCAAACATCCGGGGAGCAGTACTTC
TRBJ2-5 | - | TRBV18 | - | CASSPAPYQETQYF | TGTGCCAGCTCACCGGCTCCGTACCAAGAGACCCAGTACTTC
TRBJ2-5 | TRBD2 | TRBV7-2 | - | CASSLYPSGGREETQYF | TGTGCCAGCAGCTTATATCCTAGCGGGGGGAGGGAGGAGACCCAGTACTTC
TRBJ2-1 | - | TRBV16 | - | CASSQSGRAGNEQFF | TGTGCCAGCAGCCAATCGGGTAGGGCCGGGAATGAGCAGTTCTTC
TRBJ2-7 | TRBD2 | TRBV5-1 | - | CASSLQRGSLEQYF | TGCGCCAGCAGCTTGCAGCGGGGGAGCTTAGAGCAGTACTTC
TRBJ1-2 | - | TRBV24-1 | - | CATSEPGAVYGYTF | TGTGCCACCAGTGAGCCCGGGGCGGTCTATGGCTACACCTTC
TRBJ2-5 | - | TRBV5-6 | - | CASSSTVGWTQYF | TGTGCCAGCAGCTCAACCGTGGGCTGGACCCAGTACTTC
TRBJ2-7 | TRBD2 | TRBV11-1 | few | CASSYGTTYEQYF | TGTGCCAGCAGCTACGGGACTACCTACGAGCAGTACTTC
TRBJ2-1 | TRBD2 | TRBV7-9 | - | CASSLAYGGASNEQFF | TGTGCCAGCAGCTTAGCGTACGGGGGGGCCTCCAATGAGCAGTTCTTC
TRBJ1-5 | - | TRBV25-1 | - | CASSRGGANSNQPQHF | TGTGCCAGCAGCCGGGGAGGTGCCAATAGCAATCAGCCCCAGCATTTT
TRBJ2-3 | TRBD1 | TRBV7-2 | - | CASSFAGTGAGDTQYF | TGTGCCAGCAGCTTTGCCGGGACAGGGGCTGGAGATACGCAGTATTTT
TRBJ1-1 | TRBD1 | TRBV7-2 | - | CASSLMTGSNTEAFF | TGTGCCAGCAGCTTGATGACAGGGTCGAACACTGAAGCTTTCTTT
TRBJ2-2 | - | TRBV6-4 | - | CASKGDTGELFF | TGTGCCAGCAAGGGAGACACCGGGGAGCTGTTTTTT
TRBJ1-5 | - | TRBV24-1 | once | CATSAAITGQPQHF | TGTGCCACCAGTGCCGCAATAACAGGTCAGCCCCAGCATTTT
TRBJ2-7 | - | TRBV28 | - | CASSDPSPYEQYF | TGTGCCAGCTCGGATCCCTCCCCCTACGAGCAGTACTTC
TRBJ1-1 | - | TRBV12-3/TRBV12-4 | - | CATMRTENTEAFF | TGTGCCACCATGAGGACGGAGAACACTGAAGCTTTCTTT
TRBJ2-7 | - | TRBV6-2/TRBV6-3 | - | CASSYNYPPEQYF | TGTGCCAGCAGTTATAACTACCCGCCCGAGCAGTACTTC
TRBJ2-1 | TRBD2 | TRBV9 | - | CASRSGGLDSYNEQFF | TGTGCCAGCAGAAGCGGGGGGCTAGACTCCTACAATGAGCAGTTCTTC
TRBJ1-2 | - | TRBV12-3/TRBV12-4 | - | CASSQRVGGYTF | TGTGCCAGCAGTCAGAGGGTGGGGGGCTACACCTTC
TRBJ2-5 | - | TRBV28 | - | CASSHGKQETQYF | TGTGCCAGCAGCCACGGGAAGCAAGAGACCCAGTACTTC
TRBJ1-5 | - | TRBV6-6 | - | CASTIQGTSNQPQHF | TGTGCCAGCACCATACAGGGAACGAGCAATCAGCCCCAGCATTTT
TRBJ2-3 | TRBD1 | TRBV6-5 | - | CASSRDRGGPDTQYF | TGTGCCAGCAGTCGCGACAGGGGGGGACCAGATACGCAGTATTTT
TRBJ2-7 | - | TRBV11-3 | - | CASSLGGGTYEQYF | TGTGCCAGCAGCTTAGGAGGGGGAACCTACGAGCAGTACTTC
TRBJ1-6 | - | TRBV18 | - | CASSPGSPNSPLHF | TGTGCCAGCTCCCCGGGATCTCCTAATTCACCCCTCCACTTT
TRBJ1-3 | TRBD1 | TRBV6-6 | - | CASSYHRGLGNTIYF | TGTGCCAGCAGTTACCACAGGGGGCTTGGAAACACCATATATTTT
TRBJ2-7 | - | TRBV6-5 | - | CASTTGGLTYEQYF | TGTGCCAGCACCACAGGAGGCCTTACCTACGAGCAGTACTTC
TRBJ1-4 | TRBD1 | TRBV9 | - | CASSPSGGGEKLFF | TGTGCCAGCAGCCCCTCAGGGGGAGGGGAAAAACTGTTTTTT
TRBJ2-3 | - | TRBV25-1 | - | CASSEVGDTQYF | TGTGCCAGCAGTGAAGTCGGAGATACGCAGTATTTT
TRBJ2-7 | - | TRBV7-3 | - | CASRFGAGRYEQYF | TGTGCCAGCAGGTTTGGGGCGGGCCGCTACGAGCAGTACTTC
TRBJ1-5 | TRBD1 | TRBV7-2 | - | CASSPGDRVGSSSNQPQHF | TGTGCCAGCAGCCCAGGGGACAGGGTGGGATCCTCAAGCAATCAGCCCCAGCATTTT
TRBJ1-2 | TRBD1 | TRBV25-1 | once | CASSGGFLTGENGYTF | TGTGCCAGCAGTGGCGGTTTCCTGACAGGGGAGAATGGCTACACCTTC
TRBJ2-3 | - | TRBV2 | few | CASSPGGGQNTQYF | TGTGCCAGCAGCCCGGGAGGGGGCCAGAATACGCAGTATTTT
TRBJ2-5 | - | TRBV7-2 | - | CASSLFPAGMQETQYF | TGTGCCAGCAGCTTGTTTCCAGCGGGCATGCAGGAGACCCAGTACTTC
TRBJ1-1 | - | TRBV4-3 | - | CASSQDFWGNTEAFF | TGCGCCAGCAGCCAAGATTTTTGGGGGAACACTGAAGCTTTCTTT
TRBJ1-1 | - | TRBV7-2 | - | CASSFLASSLNTEAFF | TGTGCCAGCAGCTTTTTAGCCAGTTCCTTGAACACTGAAGCTTTCTTT
TRBJ1-1 | TRBD1 | TRBV28 | - | CASSRTRTGNTEAFF | TGTGCCAGCAGTCGTACCAGGACAGGGAACACTGAAGCTTTCTTT
TRBJ2-5 | - | TRBV7-2 | - | CASSLVGQETQYF | TGTGCCAGCAGCTTAGTAGGTCAAGAGACCCAGTACTTC
TRBJ1-2 | TRBD1 | TRBV6-5 | - | CARGQGLWYGYTF | TGTGCCAGGGGACAGGGGTTGTGGTATGGCTACACCTTC
TRBJ2-4 | - | TRBV28 | - | CASSLRGGNIQYF | TGTGCCAGCAGTTTGAGGGGTGGGAACATTCAGTACTTC
TRBJ2-1 | - | TRBV7-8 | - | CASSLVPLSGQRNNEQFF | TGTGCCAGCAGCTTAGTTCCATTGTCGGGGCAGCGCAACAATGAGCAGTTCTTC
TRBJ1-1 | - | TRBV5-1 | - | CASSLGGPRPEAFF | TGCGCCAGCAGCTTGGGGGGCCCGAGGCCTGAAGCTTTCTTT